Listed here are 27 T cell receptor beta chains from one sample, sequenced in a study of early T cells in non-severe SARS-CoV-2 infection. In TCRdb, the 5' RACE reads were re-called with MiXCR into one record per CDR3 protein. Here the sample spans about 97,000 distinct CDR3 sequences, under 15% being singletons. Sequencing used whole blood. These receptors all stem from an adult who was a healthcare worker with PCR-confirmed SARS-CoV-2 infection or an uninfected control (not recorded which).

This clonotype has ten or more counts. The CDR3 DNA sequence: TGTGCCAGCAGACCTCTGACAGGGTTCGCCTACGAGCAGTACTTC. Translated, it gives CASRPLTGFAYEQYF. The chain uses TRBV11-3 and TRBJ2-7; 7 nucleotides line up with TRBD1. Looked up from germline, CDR1 is SGHNT and CDR2 is YENEEA. The ends lost 6 bases at V and 2 bases at J; junction bases unmatched: 10. The CDR3 covers 15 residues.

The sample holds a few counts of this clonotype. The rearrangement uses TRBV7-9 and TRBJ2-7, with D perhaps TRBD1 (5 bases). Germline CDR1 is SEHNR and CDR2 is FQNEAQ (reference sequence). The CDR3 totals 15 residues. Between the trimmed V and J ends, which lost 4 bases and 0 bases, there was a span of 13 bases. Written as DNA, the CDR3 is TGTGCCAGCAGCTCGCAGGGCCTTAGCTCCTACGAGCAGTACTTC. Translating gives CASSSQGLSSYEQYF.

The chain employs TRBV24-1 and TRBJ2-3; 8 bases fit TRBD2. J was trimmed by 6 bases and V by 9 bases; bases with no gene match: 7. This CDR3 is built from 13 residues. Germline loops: CDR1 KGHDR, CDR2 SFDVKD. The CDR3: CATARVAGDTQYF. As DNA, the CDR3 is TGTGCCACCGCGCGGGTAGCGGGGGATACGCAGTATTTT.

This clonotype was counted many times. The CDR3 bases are TGTGCCAGTGCTTCCGTCGGTTCTACGCAGTATTTT. Protein sequence: CASASVGSTQYF. The chain is built from TRBV27 and TRBJ2-3, with no clear D. Trimming took off 9 bases at V and 8 bases at J, with 15 bases between the two ends. This CDR3 spans 12 amino acids. From germline, CDR1 is MNHEY and CDR2 SMNVEV (reference sequence).

This clonotype was recorded at least ten times. The chain recombines TRBV7-9 with TRBJ2-1; 7 bases are shared with TRBD2. Germline V gene data show CDR1 as SEHNR and CDR2 as FQNEAQ (reference sequence). V dropped 4 bases and J dropped 10; count of bases not matched to a gene: 4. This CDR3 region has 12 residues. CDR3 in amino acids: CASSSLRGEQFF. The CDR3 coding sequence is TGTGCCAGCAGCTCCCTGCGGGGGGAGCAGTTCTTC.

The chain carries TRBV9 and TRBJ2-1; perhaps TRBD1 as D (6 bases). Germline V gene data show CDR1 as SGDLS and CDR2 as YYNGEE. Trimming removed 2 bases at V and 3 bases at J, with 12 bases between. This CDR3 contains 15 residues. In DNA form, the CDR3 reads TGTGCCAGCAGCGTGAGAGAGGGGGACTACAATGAGCAGTTCTTC. Residues: CASSVREGDYNEQFF.

This clonotype came up many times. The chain employs TRBV6-1 and TRBJ2-1, with D uncertain. Per germline, CDR1 MNHNS and CDR2 SASEGT. V gave up 2 bases and J gave up 4 bases, with 15 bases separating them. This CDR3 has 16 residues. CDR3 coding DNA: TGTGCCAGCAGTGAAATGGTTGAAGCCGGTTACAATGAGCAGTTCTTC. This encodes CASSEMVEAGYNEQFF.

This clonotype was seen only a few times. The chain combines TRBV20-1 with TRBJ1-1; 9 nucleotides match TRBD1. V shed 6 bases, J shed 5 bases, and the junction held 10 bases outside the gene matches. The CDR3 runs 14 residues. Germline assignment: CDR1 DFQATT and CDR2 SNEGSKA (reference sequence). In DNA, the CDR3 is TGCAGTGCCTCCATCTACAGGGGGCGGACTGAAGCTTTCTTT. Translation: CSASIYRGRTEAFF.

The gene calls are TRBV28 and TRBJ2-1, with TRBD1 as a possible D gene (6 bases). From germline, CDR1 is MDHEN and CDR2 SYDVKM. The CDR3 length is 15 residues. The germline V and J ends were trimmed by 5 bases and 12 bases, with 23 bases remaining between them. The CDR3 DNA reads TGTGCCAGCAGTGACAGGCCCTCGGGACCCCCTCCGCAGTTCTTC. Its protein is CASSDRPSGPPPQFF.

The chain recombines TRBV7-9 with TRBJ2-5, with D perhaps TRBD1 (6 bases). V lost 3 bases and J 2 bases, leaving 13 bases between the germline ends. This CDR3 spans 15 amino acids. Germline CDR1 is SEHNR and CDR2 is FQNEAQ (reference sequence). The CDR3 region is CASSLYGTRQETQYF. DNA for the CDR3: TGTGCCAGCAGCTTGTATGGGACAAGACAAGAGACCCAGTACTTC.

This clonotype was detected only a few times. V is TRBV6-5 and J is TRBJ2-4; D unresolved. This CDR3 contains 14 residues. Germline CDR1 is MNHEY and CDR2 is SVGAGI. V lost 0 bases and J 7 bases, leaving 10 bases between the germline ends. In DNA, the CDR3 is TGTGCCAGCAGTTACTCGAAACGGATGAACATTCAGTACTTC. This gives the protein CASSYSKRMNIQYF.

The rearrangement links TRBV27 to TRBJ2-5; D uncertain. CDR1 and CDR2 (germline): MNHEY, SMNVEV (reference sequence). Trimming cost V 5 bases and J 11 bases, with 6 bases left between them. The CDR3 contains 9 residues. CDR3 DNA: TGTGCCAGCAGTCTTAGGCAGTACTTC. Its protein product is CASSLRQYF.

This clonotype was picked up many times. The rearrangement joins TRBV3-1 to TRBJ1-1, with unresolved D. CDR3 length equals 13 residues. V lost 2 bases and J lost 5, with 9 bases in between. Germline CDR1 reads LGHDT; CDR2 reads YNNKEL (reference sequence). This CDR3 is CASSQPGGTEAFF. CDR3 bases: TGTGCCAGCAGCCAACCGGGAGGGACTGAAGCTTTCTTT.

The chain is built from TRBV5-1 and TRBJ2-5, with 9 bases lining up with TRBD1. This CDR3 is 14 amino acids long. V lost 0 bases and J lost 5; bases outside the gene matches: 2. Germline CDR1 SGHRS, CDR2 YFSETQ. The CDR3 region is CASSLGTGVETQYF. In nucleotides, the CDR3 is TGCGCCAGCAGCTTGGGGACAGGGGTGGAGACCCAGTACTTC.

This clonotype was recorded a few times. The rearrangement uses TRBV28 and TRBJ1-6, with D hard to call. Germline lookup yields CDR1 MDHEN and CDR2 SYDVKM. V lost 3 bases and J lost 3, with 9 bases in between. This CDR3 has 15 residues. The CDR3 DNA is TGTGCCAGCAGTTTGTTCGGAAACTATAATTCACCCCTCCACTTT. Translation gives CASSLFGNYNSPLHF.

This clonotype was counted many times. The chain combines TRBV6-1 with TRBJ2-2; D remains unclear. The length of the CDR3 is 14 residues. Deletions cut 0 bases from V and 3 bases from J, with 5 bases between. Germline CDR1 and CDR2: MNHNS and SASEGT. CDR3 DNA: TGTGCCAGCAGTGAAGCGTGGGACACCGGGGAGCTGTTTTTT. Residues: CASSEAWDTGELFF.

J is TRBJ2-1 and V is TRBV28, with a tentative D call TRBD1 (6 bases). CDR1 is MDHEN and CDR2 is SYDVKM in the germline V gene. Trimming removed 8 bases from V and 9 bases from J, with 14 bases in between. The CDR3 is 12 amino acids. The CDR3 loop is CASYRVRGEQFF. In DNA, the CDR3 is TGTGCCAGCTACAGGGTGAGGGGTGAGCAGTTCTTC.

The genes are TRBV7-9 and TRBJ2-7, with TRBD1 matching over 7 bases. With 4 bases clipped from V and 2 bases from J, the junction kept 5 bases outside the gene matches. Looked up from germline, CDR1 is SEHNR and CDR2 is FQNEAQ (reference sequence). The CDR3 extends over 14 amino acids. The CDR3 loop is CASSWDRRAYEQYF. Written as DNA, the CDR3 is TGTGCCAGCAGCTGGGACAGAAGAGCCTACGAGCAGTACTTC. Full variable domain (remainder filled in from reference TRBV7-9 and TRBJ2-7): DTGVSQNPRHKITKRGQNVTFRCDPISEHNRLYWYRQTLGQGPEFLTYFQNEAQLEKSRLLSDRFSAERPKGSFSTLEIQRTEQGDSAMYLCASSWDRRAYEQYFGPGTRLTVT.

This clonotype was detected many times. V gene TRBV20-1 combines with J gene TRBJ2-3, with D possibly being TRBD2 (8 bases). Germline CDR1 reads DFQATT; CDR2 reads SNEGSKA (reference sequence). CDR3 length: 15 residues. Trimming took 3 bases from V and 3 from J, leaving 16 bases between them. The CDR3 coding sequence is TGCAGTGCTAGCAGGGGGACTAGGAGTACAGATACGCAGTATTTT. Translated: CSASRGTRSTDTQYF.

This clonotype was picked up many times. The chain couples TRBV12-3 or TRBV12-4 to TRBJ2-2, with D possibly TRBD2 on 6 matching bases. V lost 7 bases and J lost 7, with 16 bases in between. This CDR3 has 14 amino acids. Here the CDR3 DNA reads TGTGCCAGCAAAGGAGCGCGGGATGACGGGGAGCTGTTTTTT. As protein: CASKGARDDGELFF.

V and J are TRBV18 and TRBJ2-1, with a possible D match to TRBD1 (6 bases). Between the trimmed V and J ends, which lost 2 bases and 5 bases, there was a span of 7 bases. The CDR3 contains 13 residues. Germline assignment: CDR1 KGHSH and CDR2 LQKENI. The CDR3 loop reads CASSPRTDNEQFF. The CDR3 DNA sequence: TGTGCCAGCTCACCAAGGACAGACAATGAGCAGTTCTTC.

V gene TRBV30 combines with J gene TRBJ1-4; D remains ambiguous. CDR3 length: 14 amino acids. V lost 4 bases to trimming and J lost 0 bases, with 9 bases between them. Germline CDR1 GTSNPN, CDR2 SVGIG (reference sequence). CDR3 region: CAWNSAPTNEKLFF. The CDR3 DNA is TGTGCCTGGAATTCAGCCCCAACTAATGAAAAACTGTTTTTT.

This clonotype has only a few counts. The chain employs TRBV5-6 and TRBJ2-2, with D unresolved. Germline-derived CDR1 and CDR2 are SGHDT and YYEEEE. Trimming cost V 3 bases and J 5 bases, with 8 bases left between them. The CDR3 runs to 13 residues. The CDR3 loop is CASSSGWTGELFF. The CDR3 DNA sequence: TGTGCCAGCAGCTCCGGGTGGACCGGGGAGCTGTTTTTT.

The CDR3 is CASSLIAGQETQYF. The CDR3 DNA sequence: TGCGCCAGCAGTCTAATAGCGGGGCAAGAGACCCAGTACTTC. The V and J genes are TRBV4-1 and TRBJ2-5; 8 bases agree with TRBD2. Trimming removed 6 bases from V and 2 bases from J; junction bases left unmatched: 5. The length of the CDR3 is 14 residues. Germline V gives CDR1 MGHRA, CDR2 YSYEKL.

This clonotype was counted many times. This rearrangement joins TRBV19 to TRBJ2-1, with no clear D. Germline CDR1 reads LNHDA; CDR2 reads SQIVND (reference sequence). The CDR3 runs to 13 residues. Trimming shortened V by 1 base and J by 4 bases, and 5 bases separated the two germline ends. CDR3 sequence reads: CASSIVTYNEQFF. The CDR3 region has the DNA TGTGCCAGTAGTATAGTGACGTACAATGAGCAGTTCTTC.

This clonotype was picked up many times. In nucleotides, the CDR3 is TGTGCCAGCAATCTGGACAGGGATGGAAACACCATATATTTT. Protein: CASNLDRDGNTIYF. V usage is TRBV6-1 and J usage is TRBJ1-3; 8 bases are a match to TRBD1. Germline CDR1 reads MNHNS; CDR2 reads SASEGT. The CDR3 spans 14 residues. V was pared by 7 bases and J by 3 bases, with 5 bases of the junction left unmatched.

This clonotype was detected ten times or more. This sequence joins TRBV7-2 and TRBJ2-3; D unclear. The V gene lost 5 bases and the J gene lost 6 bases, with 9 bases spanning the gap. Germline V CDR1 and CDR2: SGHTA, FQGNSA. The CDR3 length is 12 residues. The CDR3 spells CASSPRWDTQYF. CDR3 DNA: TGTGCCAGCAGCCCTCGGTGGGATACGCAGTATTTT.